This T cell receptor (beta chain) was sequenced for a study of CD8+ T cells in alopecia areata (dated by TCRdb to the late 2010s). Regarding the study in general: The treated patients, all with moderate-to-severe alopecia areata, were enrolled in an open-label pilot trial of oral tofacitinib given at 5 to 10 mg twice daily. TCRbeta CDR3 regions were amplified by immunoSEQ multiplex PCR with 35 Vbeta forward and 13 Jbeta reverse primers. Disease severity in treated patients was measured with the SALT score, which quantifies the percentage of affected scalp surface area. Tofacitinib was given for 6 to 18 months, followed by 6 months of follow-up off drug to assess delayed response and recurrence. Human TCRbeta sequencing covered scalp tissue and sorted CD4+ and CD8+ peripheral blood T cells from patchy and totalis/universalis alopecia areata patients and healthy controls. In both human patients and the C3H/HeJ mouse model, the study applied high-throughput TCRbeta sequencing to look at T cell clonal expansion in alopecia areata. RNA was extracted with the PAXgene miRNA kit for fixed scalp, the miRNeasy kit for PBMCs, and the RNeasy kit for mouse skin. Patients on tofacitinib were biopsied at baseline and after 4 and 24 weeks of treatment, and several of the patients also had a later scalp biopsy. Scalp clonality was compared across normal scalp (n=4), patchy alopecia areata scalp (n=8), and alopecia totalis/universalis scalp (n=8). Broader findings and caveats from the paper: Many expanded lesional clones were found to persist in scalp and blood during tofacitinib treatment, and relapse after treatment cessation may be partly explained by this persistence. Unlike mouse skin, where gammadelta T cells dominate, normal human skin contains resident alphabeta T cells that get sequenced too, which complicates analysis of the scalp TCR repertoire. Because the treated cohort was small and included a single nonresponder, larger studies are needed to assess links between baseline CD8+ expansion and response. Shared TCR sequences between patients were less evident than in mice, which may be partly attributable to HLA diversity in the patient population. Compared with normal scalp, lesional scalp, particularly in alopecia totalis/universalis, had higher clonality and more expanded CD8+ clones, which suggests antigenic drive. Tofacitinib significantly lowered scalp clonality and the number of expanded CD8+ clones among the top 100 scalp clones.

The library was built by means of the immunoSEQ multiplex PCR assay. RNA was extracted from all samples and reverse transcribed into cDNA, which served as template for TCR sequencing. SuperScript III was used for first-strand cDNA synthesis, primed with a 2:1 mix of oligo-dT and random hexamers. A synthetic immune receptor repertoire was used to measure amplification bias, and any remaining bias was corrected computationally. On the study's bioinformatics: After raw reads were preprocessed to remove errors, the CDR3 was defined following IMGT conventions as running from the conserved cysteine to phenylalanine. Clonality was computed as 1 minus the Shannon entropy, with the entropy normalized by log2 of the number of productive unique TCRs. CD4 or CD8 identity of scalp clones was inferred by cross-referencing scalp TCRbeta sequences with sorted blood CD4 and CD8 repertoires. In its TCRdb copy, this immuneACCESS table keeps in-frame sequences only and misses some clones. Where compared with another copy, unresolved V genes explain less than half of these, and the others have no known cause. V, J and clone size reflect that table, while D and trimming were determined from the DNA. The sample table contains about 180,000 clones; only one count was recorded for roughly 46% of them. The ten top clones hold around 9.1% of the sample.

The cysteine opens and the phenylalanine closes a CDR3 of 14 amino acids. Only the CDR3 part of the read is kept: 42 bases, read in frame from the first base. As encoded in the germline V gene, CDR1 is MGHDK while CDR2 is SYGVNS. Clipping removes 1 base from V and 5 bases from J, with 5 as the unmatched junction base count. About this clone itself: Its cognate antigen has yet to be identified. No base-level quality is on record; no much larger clone is a single base apart.

This specimen's treatment or condition label, interpreted: oral pan-JAK inhibitor, 5-10 mg twice daily. From alopecia areata patients, peripheral blood was collected along with lesional scalp punch biopsies. PBMCs were separated by density centrifugation and stained for CD3, CD4 and CD8, after which CD4+ and CD8+ T cells were sorted on a FACSAria. The chain is assembled from TRBV25-1 and TRBJ2-7; a stretch of 7 junction bases matches TRBD1. This TCR was recovered from a human donor with alopecia areata. Sequencing used CD8+ T cells sorted from blood, obtained between weeks 51 and 54, from a patient treated with tofacitinib. The CDR3 region reads CASSESGTANEQYF. The nucleotide sequence is TGTGCCAGCAGTGAATCCGGGACAGCCAACGAGCAGTACTTC.